The present entry profiles one T cell receptor beta chain with its context. Profiling relied on immunoSEQ multiplex PCR, and the TCRdb table lists in-frame clones only, not all of them. The data contain some 90,000 clones, around nine tenths of them singletons. This entry comes from a study of blood T cell repertoires in COVID-19. The germline gives CDR1 SEHNR, CDR2 FQNEAQ (reference sequence). Trimming removed 6 bases from V and 6 bases from J, with 11 bases in between. The CDR3 consists of 13 residues. This clonotype originated in a woman aged 60 to 75 with COVID-19, enrolled during active disease. Sequences were obtained from peripheral blood. J is TRBJ2-2 and V is TRBV7-9; D remains unclear. CDR3 protein: CASRQDTSGELFF. In DNA, the CDR3 is TGTGCCAGCAGACAAGACACATCCGGGGAGCTGTTTTTT. Looking up the rest from reference TRBV7-9 and TRBJ2-2 gives the full variable domain: DTGVSQNPRHKITKRGQNVTFRCDPISEHNRLYWYRQTLGQGPEFLTYFQNEAQLEKSRLLSDRFSAERPKGSFSTLEIQRTEQGDSAMYLCASRQDTSGELFFGEGSRLTVL.